This T cell receptor (beta chain) originates from a study of blood T cell repertoires in COVID-19. At the level of the study: From T cells, B-cell-depleted T cells, or PBMCs came the material, which was cDNA or gDNA.

This CDR3 is built from 15 residues. The V end was cut by 0 bases, the J end by 1 base, with 9 bases between. Germline CDR1 reads MNHNY; CDR2 reads SVGAGI (reference sequence). Assay used: immunoSEQ multiplex PCR; TCRdb lists only in-frame clones, some missing. The sample contains about 85,000 clones, approximately 79% of which appear only once. The receptor's source is a man between 65 and 79 years old with acute or convalescent COVID-19. Sequenced input: peripheral blood. The chain is built from TRBV6-6 and TRBJ2-5; D is possibly TRBD2 (7 bases). The CDR3 region is CASSYSGGLQETQYF. CDR3 bases: TGTGCCAGCAGTTACTCCGGGGGGCTCCAAGAGACCCAGTACTTC.